One sample yielded the 5 T cell receptor beta chains listed below, sequenced in a study of T cell repertoires and HLA-DP antigens (dated by TCRdb to 2017 to 2018). Following 15 days of expansion, the cultured CD4+ cells were restimulated for roughly 26 h with HeLa cells expressing the same allogeneic DPB1. To act as antigen-presenting cells, HeLa stimulator cells were retrovirally transduced with HLA-DPA1/DPB1, HLA-DM, invariant chain and CD80. The library was generated by the immunoSEQ multiplex PCR assay. TCRdb re-hosts the immuneACCESS table, in-frame sequences only. Its copies lack some clones; in the studies checked, an unresolved V gene accounts for under half of them, and the cause for the rest is not known. Within this sample are thousands of clones, with over 70% of them counted one time only. The ten most abundant clones make up 45% of the sample. The sample was CD137- CD4+ T cells from cultured PBMCs. The receptor set was obtained from a man aged 45 to 65 in good health and CMV-seronegative.

This chain links TRBV29-1 with TRBJ1-1; 7 nucleotides align to TRBD1. CDR1 and CDR2 from the germline V gene are SQVTM and ANQGSEA. The CDR3 consists of 14 residues. V dropped 7 bases and J dropped 4; count of bases not matched to a gene: 12. The CDR3 DNA sequence: TGCAGCGGACACAGGGGCGGGAGTAGCACTGAAGCTTTCTTT. Protein product: CSGHRGGSSTEAFF.

V and J are TRBV11-2 and TRBJ1-2, with a tentative D call TRBD1 (5 bases). Trimming stripped 4 bases from V and 7 bases from J, with 16 bases between. The CDR3 is 14 residues long. Germline V lookup: CDR1 SGHAT, CDR2 FQNNGV. The CDR3 DNA reads TGTGCCAGCAGCTCGCAGGGAGCTCGGCGTGGCTACACCTTC. It is translated as CASSSQGARRGYTF.

The chain carries TRBV7-6 and TRBJ2-1, with TRBD2 matching 9 bases. Germline V CDR1 and CDR2: SGHVS, FNYEAQ. Trimming took 5 bases from V and 7 from J; bases not matched to a gene: 6. The CDR3 extends over 14 amino acids. CDR3 nucleotide sequence: TGTGCCAGCAGCCCGAGAAGCGGGGGGAATGAGCAGTTCTTC. Encoded protein: CASSPRSGGNEQFF.

The genes are TRBV28 and TRBJ1-1; 7 nucleotides line up with TRBD1. CDR1 is MDHEN and CDR2 is SYDVKM in the germline V gene. Unmatched junction bases numbered 8, after V lost 7 bases and J lost 3 bases. The CDR3 extends over 14 amino acids. The CDR3 nucleotides are TGTGCCAGCAACCAGGGGGGCTTCGACACTGAAGCTTTCTTT. Encoded protein: CASNQGGFDTEAFF.

The gene calls are TRBV7-6 and TRBJ2-1; TRBD2 matches 10 bases. Germline assignment: CDR1 SGHVS and CDR2 FNYEAQ. The CDR3 has 15 amino acids. The V and J ends lost 3 bases and 6 bases, in that order; junction bases with no gene match: 5. In nucleotides, the CDR3 is TGTGCCAGCAGCTTTTTGCTAGCGGGGGTCAATGAGCAGTTCTTC. Amino acids: CASSFLLAGVNEQFF.